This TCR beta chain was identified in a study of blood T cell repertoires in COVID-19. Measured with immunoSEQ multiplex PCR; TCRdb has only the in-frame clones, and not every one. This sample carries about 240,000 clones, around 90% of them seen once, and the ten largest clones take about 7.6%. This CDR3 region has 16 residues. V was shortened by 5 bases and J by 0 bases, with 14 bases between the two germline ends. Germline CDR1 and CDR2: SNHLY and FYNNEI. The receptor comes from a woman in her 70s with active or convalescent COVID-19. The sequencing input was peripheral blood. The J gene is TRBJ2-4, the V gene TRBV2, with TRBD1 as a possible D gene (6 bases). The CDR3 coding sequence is TGTGCCAGCAGTCGTGACAGGATTCTAGCCAAAAACATTCAGTACTTC. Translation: CASSRDRILAKNIQYF. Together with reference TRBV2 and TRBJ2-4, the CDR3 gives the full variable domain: EPEVTQTPSHQVTQMGQEVILRCVPISNHLYFYWYRQILGQKVEFLVSFYNNEISEKSEIFDDQFSVERPDGSNFTLKIRSTKLEDSAMYFCASSRDRILAKNIQYFGAGTRLSVL.